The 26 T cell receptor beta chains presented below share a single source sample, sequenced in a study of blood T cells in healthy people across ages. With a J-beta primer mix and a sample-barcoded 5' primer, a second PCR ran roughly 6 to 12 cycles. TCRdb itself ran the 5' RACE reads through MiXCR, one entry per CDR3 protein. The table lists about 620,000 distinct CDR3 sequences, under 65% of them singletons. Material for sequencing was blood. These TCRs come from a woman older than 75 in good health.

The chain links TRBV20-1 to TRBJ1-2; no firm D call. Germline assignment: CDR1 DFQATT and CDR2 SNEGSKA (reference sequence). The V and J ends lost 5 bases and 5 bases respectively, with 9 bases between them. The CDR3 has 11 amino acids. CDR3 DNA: TGCAGTGCTGAGGTTGGGTATGGCTACACCTTC. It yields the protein CSAEVGYGYTF.

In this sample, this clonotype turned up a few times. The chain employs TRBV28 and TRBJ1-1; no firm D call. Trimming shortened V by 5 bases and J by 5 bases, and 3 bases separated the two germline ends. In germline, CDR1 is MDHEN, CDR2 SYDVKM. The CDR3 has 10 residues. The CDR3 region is CASSRTEAFF. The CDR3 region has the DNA TGTGCCAGCAGTAGAACTGAAGCTTTCTTT.

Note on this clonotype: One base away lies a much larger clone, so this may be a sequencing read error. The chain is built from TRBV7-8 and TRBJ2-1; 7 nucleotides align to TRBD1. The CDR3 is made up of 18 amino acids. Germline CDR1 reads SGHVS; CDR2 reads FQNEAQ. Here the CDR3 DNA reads TGTGCCGGCAGCTCCTCCTACAGGGGCCTCCAGAGGTACAATGAGCAGTTCTTC. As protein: CAGSSSYRGLQRYNEQFF. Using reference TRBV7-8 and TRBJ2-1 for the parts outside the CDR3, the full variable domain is GAGVSQSPRYKVAKRGQDVALRCDPISGHVSLFWYQQALGQGPEFLTYFQNEAQLDKSGLPSDRFFAERPEGSVSTLKIQRTQQEDSAVYLCAGSSSYRGLQRYNEQFFGPGTRLTVL.

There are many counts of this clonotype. CDR3 DNA sequence: TGCAGTCCAAAAGGGGGGGAGCGGACCCCCCATGAGCAGTTCTTC. Protein product: CSPKGGERTPHEQFF. This chain uses TRBV20-1 with TRBJ2-1, with D possibly TRBD2 on 7 matching bases. Germline CDR1 is DFQATT and CDR2 is SNEGSKA (reference sequence). The CDR3 sequence is 15 residues long. V lost 8 bases to trimming and J lost 8 bases, with 25 bases between them.

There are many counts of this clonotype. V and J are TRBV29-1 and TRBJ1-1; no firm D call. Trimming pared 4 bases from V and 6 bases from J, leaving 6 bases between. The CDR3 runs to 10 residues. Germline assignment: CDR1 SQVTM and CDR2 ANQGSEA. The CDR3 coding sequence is TGCAGCGTTGTAGGCCCTGAAGCTTTCTTT. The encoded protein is CSVVGPEAFF. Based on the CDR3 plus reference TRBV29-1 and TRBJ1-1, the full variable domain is SAVISQKPSRDICQRGTSLTIQCQVDSQVTMMFWYRQQPGQSLTLIATANQGSEATYESGFVIDKFPISRPNLTFSTLTVSNMSPEDSSIYLCSVVGPEAFFGQGTRLTVV.

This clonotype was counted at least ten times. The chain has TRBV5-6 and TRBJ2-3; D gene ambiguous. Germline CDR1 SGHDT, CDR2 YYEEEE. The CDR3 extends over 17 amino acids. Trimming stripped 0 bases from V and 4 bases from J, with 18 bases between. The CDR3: CASSLAGSLPPADTQYF. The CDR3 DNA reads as TGTGCCAGCAGCTTGGCCGGCAGTCTCCCTCCCGCAGATACGCAGTATTTT. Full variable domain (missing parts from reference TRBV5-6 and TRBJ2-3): DAGVTQSPTHLIKTRGQQVTLRCSPKSGHDTVSWYQQALGQGPQFIFQYYEEEERQRGNFPDRFSGHQFPNYSSELNVNALLLGDSALYLCASSLAGSLPPADTQYFGPGTRLTVL.

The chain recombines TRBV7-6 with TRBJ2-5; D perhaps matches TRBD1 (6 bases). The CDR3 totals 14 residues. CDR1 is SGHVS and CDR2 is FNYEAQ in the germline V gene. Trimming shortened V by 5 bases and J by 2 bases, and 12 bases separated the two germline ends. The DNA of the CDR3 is TGTGCCAGCAGCGTCGGGACACGTCAAGAGACCCAGTACTTC. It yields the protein CASSVGTRQETQYF.

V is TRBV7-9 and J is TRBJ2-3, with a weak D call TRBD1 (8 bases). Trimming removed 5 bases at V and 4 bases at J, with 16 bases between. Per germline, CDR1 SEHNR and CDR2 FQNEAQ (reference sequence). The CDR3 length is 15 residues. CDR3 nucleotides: TGTGCCAGCAGCGTCACAGGGGGAGGGTCAGATACGCAGTATTTT. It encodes CASSVTGGGSDTQYF.

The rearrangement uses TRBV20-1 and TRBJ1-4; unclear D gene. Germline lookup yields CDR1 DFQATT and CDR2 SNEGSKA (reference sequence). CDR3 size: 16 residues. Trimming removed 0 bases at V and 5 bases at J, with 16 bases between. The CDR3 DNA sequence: TGCAGTGCTAGAGATTTAACCCGGACCAAGAATGAAAAACTGTTTTTT. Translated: CSARDLTRTKNEKLFF.

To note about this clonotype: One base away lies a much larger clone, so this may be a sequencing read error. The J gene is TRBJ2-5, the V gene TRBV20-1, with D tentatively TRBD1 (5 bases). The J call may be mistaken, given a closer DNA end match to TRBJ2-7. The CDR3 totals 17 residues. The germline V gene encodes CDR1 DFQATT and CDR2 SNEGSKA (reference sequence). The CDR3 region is CSARDPLKQAHWDEQYF. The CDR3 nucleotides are TGCAGTGCTAGAGACCCCCTAAAACAGGCCCACTGGGACGAGCAGTACTTC.

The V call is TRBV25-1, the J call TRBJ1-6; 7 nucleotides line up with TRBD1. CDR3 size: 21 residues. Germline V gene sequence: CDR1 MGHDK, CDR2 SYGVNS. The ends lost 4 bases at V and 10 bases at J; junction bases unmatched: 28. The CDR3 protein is CASSGISTGGQQTFKVSPLHF. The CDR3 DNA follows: TGTGCCAGCAGTGGGATATCGACGGGGGGACAGCAGACTTTTAAAGTATCACCCCTCCACTTT.

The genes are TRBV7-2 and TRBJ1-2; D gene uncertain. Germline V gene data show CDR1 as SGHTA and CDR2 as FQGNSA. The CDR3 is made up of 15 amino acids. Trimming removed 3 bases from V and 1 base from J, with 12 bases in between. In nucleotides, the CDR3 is TGTGCCAGCAGCTTGGCGGTCGCCGTTAACTATGGCTACACCTTC. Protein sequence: CASSLAVAVNYGYTF.

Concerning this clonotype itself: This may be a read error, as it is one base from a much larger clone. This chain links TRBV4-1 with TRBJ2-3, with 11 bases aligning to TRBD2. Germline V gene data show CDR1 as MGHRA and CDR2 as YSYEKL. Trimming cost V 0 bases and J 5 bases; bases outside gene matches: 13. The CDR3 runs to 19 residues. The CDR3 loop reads CASSQDPGASGRTRDTQYF. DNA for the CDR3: TGCGCCAGCAGCCAAGATCCGGGTGCTAGCGGGAGGACACGAGATACGCAGTATTTT.

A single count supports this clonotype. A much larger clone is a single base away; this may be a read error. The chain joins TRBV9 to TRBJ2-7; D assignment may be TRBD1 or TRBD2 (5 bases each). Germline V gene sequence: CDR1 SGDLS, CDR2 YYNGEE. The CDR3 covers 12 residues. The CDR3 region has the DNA TGTGCCTGCAGCGGTGGGGCCTCCGAGCAGTACTTC. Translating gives CACSGGASEQYF.

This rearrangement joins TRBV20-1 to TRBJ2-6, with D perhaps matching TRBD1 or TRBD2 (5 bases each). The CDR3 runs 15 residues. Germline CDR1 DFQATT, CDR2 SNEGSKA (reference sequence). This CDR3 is CSAIGGDSGANVLTF. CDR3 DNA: TGCAGCGCGATTGGGGGAGACTCTGGGGCCAACGTCCTGACTTTC.

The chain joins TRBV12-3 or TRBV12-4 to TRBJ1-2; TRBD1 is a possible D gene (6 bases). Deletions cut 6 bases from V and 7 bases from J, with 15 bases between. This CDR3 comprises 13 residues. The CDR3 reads CASRGRTDRGYTF. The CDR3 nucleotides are TGTGCCAGCAGGGGGAGGACAGACCGTGGCTACACCTTC.

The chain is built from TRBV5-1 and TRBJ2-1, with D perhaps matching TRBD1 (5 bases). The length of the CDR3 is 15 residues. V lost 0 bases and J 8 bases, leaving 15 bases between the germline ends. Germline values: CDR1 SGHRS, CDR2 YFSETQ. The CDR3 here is CASSLDRSREDEQFF. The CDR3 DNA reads TGCGCCAGCAGCTTGGACAGGTCTCGAGAGGATGAGCAGTTCTTC. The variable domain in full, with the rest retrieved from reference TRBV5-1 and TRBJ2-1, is KAGVTQTPRYLIKTRGQQVTLSCSPISGHRSVSWYQQTPGQGLQFLFEYFSETQRNKGNFPGRFSGRQFSNSRSEMNVSTLELGDSALYLCASSLDRSREDEQFFGPGTRLTVL.

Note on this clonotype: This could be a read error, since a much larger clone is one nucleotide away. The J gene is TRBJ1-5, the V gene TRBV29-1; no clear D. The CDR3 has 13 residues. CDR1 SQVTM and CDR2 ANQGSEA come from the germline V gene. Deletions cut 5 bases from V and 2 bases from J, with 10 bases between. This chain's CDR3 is CSVSREGNQPQHF. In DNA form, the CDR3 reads TGCAGCGTTAGTAGAGAGGGCAATCAGCCCCAGCATTTT.

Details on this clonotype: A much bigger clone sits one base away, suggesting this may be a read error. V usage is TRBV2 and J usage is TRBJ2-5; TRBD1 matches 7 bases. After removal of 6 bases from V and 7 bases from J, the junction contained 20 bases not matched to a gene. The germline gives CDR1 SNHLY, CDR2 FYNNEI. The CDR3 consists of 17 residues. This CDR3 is CASSGTWDSEVFRTQYF. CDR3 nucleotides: TGTGCCAGCAGCGGAACTTGGGACAGCGAAGTGTTCAGGACCCAGTACTTC.

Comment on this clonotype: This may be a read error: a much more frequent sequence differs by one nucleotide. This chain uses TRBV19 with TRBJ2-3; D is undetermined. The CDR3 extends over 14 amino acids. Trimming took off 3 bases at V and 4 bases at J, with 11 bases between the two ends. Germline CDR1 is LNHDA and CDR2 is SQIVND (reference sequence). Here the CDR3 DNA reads TGTGCCAGTAGTATCTCGCAGTTCGCAGATACGCAGTATTTT. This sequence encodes CASSISQFADTQYF.

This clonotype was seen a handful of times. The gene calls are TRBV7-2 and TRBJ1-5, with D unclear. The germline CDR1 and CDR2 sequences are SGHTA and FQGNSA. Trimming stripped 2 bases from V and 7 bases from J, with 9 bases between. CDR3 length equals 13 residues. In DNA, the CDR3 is TGTGCCAGCAGCTTAAGGGATTGGCAGCCCCAGCATTTT. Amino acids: CASSLRDWQPQHF.

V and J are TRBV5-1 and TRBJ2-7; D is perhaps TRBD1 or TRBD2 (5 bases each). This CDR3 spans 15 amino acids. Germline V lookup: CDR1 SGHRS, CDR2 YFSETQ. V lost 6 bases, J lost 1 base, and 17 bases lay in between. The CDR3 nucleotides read TGCGCCAGCACAGTCGACAGCACTAGGTCCTACGAGCAGTACTTC. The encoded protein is CASTVDSTRSYEQYF.

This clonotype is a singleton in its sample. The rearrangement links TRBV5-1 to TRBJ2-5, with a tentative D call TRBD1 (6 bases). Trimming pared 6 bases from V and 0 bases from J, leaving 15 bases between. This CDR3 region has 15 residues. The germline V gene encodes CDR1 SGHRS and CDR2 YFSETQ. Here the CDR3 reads CASTPTTGYQETQYF. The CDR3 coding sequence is TGCGCCAGCACACCTACTACAGGGTACCAAGAGACCCAGTACTTC.

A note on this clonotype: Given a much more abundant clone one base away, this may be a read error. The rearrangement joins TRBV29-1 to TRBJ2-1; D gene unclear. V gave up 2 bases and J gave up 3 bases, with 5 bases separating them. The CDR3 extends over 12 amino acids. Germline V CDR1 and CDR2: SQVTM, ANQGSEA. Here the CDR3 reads CSVERDYNEQFF. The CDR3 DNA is TGCAGCGTTGAAAGGGACTACAATGAGCAGTTCTTC.

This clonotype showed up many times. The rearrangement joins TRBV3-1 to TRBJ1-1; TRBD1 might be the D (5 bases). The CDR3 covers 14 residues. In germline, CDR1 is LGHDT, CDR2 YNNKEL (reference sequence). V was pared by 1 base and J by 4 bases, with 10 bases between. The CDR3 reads CASSQGVGATEAFF. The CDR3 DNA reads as TGTGCCAGCAGCCAAGGAGTTGGGGCCACTGAAGCTTTCTTT.

The CDR3 DNA follows: TGCAGTGCCCTCCGAGACAGGGGGCTGTACGAGCAGTACTTC. It translates to CSALRDRGLYEQYF. The genes are TRBV20-1 and TRBJ2-7; 10 nucleotides line up with TRBD1. CDR3 size: 14 residues. The germline V gene has CDR1 DFQATT and CDR2 SNEGSKA (reference sequence). The junction had 9 bases not matched to a gene; V was cut back by 6 bases and J by 4 bases.